A single sample gave rise to the 25 T cell receptor beta chains below, sequenced in a study of human T cells and chemical hapten exposure. TCRdb called the RACE reads again in MiXCR, with one record for every CDR3 protein. This repertoire shows 280,000 or so distinct CDR3 sequences, approximately 7.5% found once; its top ten account for roughly 1.2%. Time point specified: pre-sensitization, week 0. This sample's treatment: therapeutic diphenylcyclopropenone sensitization with weekly scalp DPC. Sequenced here: whole blood, sampled in connection with sensitization to the hapten diphenylcyclopropenone (DPC). The receptors stem from a man between 18 and 29 years old with alopecia areata. Some clones in this sample may be carry-over from other donors' samples.

This clonotype was counted ten times or more. V and J are TRBV6-5 and TRBJ1-2; TRBD1 aligns across 7 bases. The germline CDR1 and CDR2 sequences are MNHEY and SVGAGI. The V segment lost 6 bases and the J segment 4 bases; nucleotides outside the gene matches: 5. The length of the CDR3 is 13 residues. CDR3 in DNA: TGTGCCAGCAGCCCGGGACAGTTCTATGGCTACACCTTC. It translates to CASSPGQFYGYTF.

This chain connects TRBV2 to TRBJ1-5; D unresolved. The V gene lost 6 bases and the J gene lost 1 base, with 13 bases spanning the gap. This CDR3 is built from 15 residues. Germline V lookup: CDR1 SNHLY, CDR2 FYNNEI. CDR3 in DNA: TGTGCCAGCAGGGGAGAGACGGTCAGCAATCAGCCCCAGCATTTT. It codes for CASRGETVSNQPQHF.

The sample holds many counts of this clonotype. V is TRBV12-3 or TRBV12-4 and J is TRBJ1-5; D call uncertain. The CDR3 consists of 14 residues. Trimming removed 5 bases from V and 7 bases from J, with 15 bases in between. Written as DNA, the CDR3 is TGTGCCAGCAGTGGAAGGGATTGGGGACAGCCCCAGCATTTT. Its protein product is CASSGRDWGQPQHF.

This clonotype came up a few times. V usage is TRBV4-3 and J usage is TRBJ2-1, with TRBD2 matching 14 bases. This CDR3 comprises 16 residues. V lost 0 bases to trimming and J lost 8 bases; unmatched junction nucleotides: 3. Germline CDR1 is LGHNA and CDR2 is YSLEER. The CDR3 DNA sequence: TGCGCCAGCAGCCAAGAAGGACTAGCGGGGGGCGATGAGCAGTTCTTC. Amino acid sequence: CASSQEGLAGGDEQFF.

This clonotype is a singleton in its sample. The chain has TRBV18 and TRBJ2-1, with unresolved D. Germline V gene lookup returns CDR1 KGHSH and CDR2 LQKENI. This CDR3 is 14 amino acids long. Trimming removed 2 bases from V and 9 bases from J, with 14 bases in between. The CDR3 is CASSPKVTSGEQFF. The DNA of the CDR3 is TGTGCCAGCTCACCAAAGGTAACTTCGGGTGAGCAGTTCTTC.

This clonotype was picked up a small number of times. V is TRBV6-2 or TRBV6-3 and J is TRBJ2-7, with TRBD1 matching over 8 bases. The germline V gene encodes CDR1 MNHEY and CDR2 SVGEGT. V was pared by 8 bases and J by 4 bases, with 13 bases of the junction left unmatched. This CDR3 is 15 amino acids long. CDR3: CASASPQRQGYEQYF. In DNA, the CDR3 is TGTGCCAGCGCATCACCCCAGAGACAGGGGTACGAGCAGTACTTC.

Only a few counts were recorded for this clonotype. The CDR3 DNA follows: TGTGCCAGCGGACAGAACGTAGACAATGAGCAGTTCTTC. Translating it yields CASGQNVDNEQFF. This chain joins TRBV14 and TRBJ2-1; perhaps TRBD1 as D (6 bases). Looked up from germline, CDR1 is SGHDN and CDR2 is FVKESK. The CDR3 extends over 13 amino acids. V lost 8 bases to trimming and J lost 5 bases, with 13 bases between them.

Only a few counts were recorded for this clonotype. The DNA for the CDR3 is TGTGCCAGCACTGGGGGAGCATACCAAGAGACCCAGTACTTC. Translating it yields CASTGGAYQETQYF. J is TRBJ2-5 and V is TRBV7-9, with D perhaps assigned TRBD1 or TRBD2 (5 bases each). This CDR3 has 14 residues. V lost 7 bases and J 0 bases, leaving 12 bases between the germline ends. In germline, CDR1 is SEHNR, CDR2 FQNEAQ (reference sequence).

This clonotype came up once. A much larger clone differs by one base, so this may be a read error. This chain uses TRBV6-2 or TRBV6-3 with TRBJ2-7, with 10 bases matching TRBD1. This CDR3 has 14 residues. Looked up from germline, CDR1 is MNHEY and CDR2 is SVGEGT. The V gene end was trimmed by 2 bases and the J gene end by 6 bases; junction bases not matched to a gene: 4. The CDR3 DNA reads TGTGCCAGCAGTTACGGGACAGGGGTCTTCGAGCAGTACTTC. Residues: CASSYGTGVFEQYF.

The chain employs TRBV6-1 and TRBJ2-2; D is possibly TRBD1 (6 bases). V gave up 2 bases and J gave up 3 bases, with 10 bases separating them. The CDR3 runs to 15 residues. Germline assignment: CDR1 MNHNS and CDR2 SASEGT. For the CDR3, the DNA is TGTGCCAGCAGTGAACCGGGACAAGACACCGGGGAGCTGTTTTTT. Translation gives CASSEPGQDTGELFF.

This clonotype appeared a few times. The chain is built from TRBV6-1 and TRBJ1-1; D is unresolved. Germline lookup yields CDR1 MNHNS and CDR2 SASEGT. The germline V and J ends were trimmed by 2 bases and 2 bases, with 12 bases remaining between them. The CDR3 is 15 amino acids. CDR3 loop: CASSENSGSNTEAFF. DNA for the CDR3: TGTGCCAGCAGTGAAAATTCCGGGAGTAACACTGAAGCTTTCTTT.

This clonotype occurred a few times. The chain has TRBV18 and TRBJ1-1, with no clear D. V gave up 8 bases and J gave up 0 bases, with 16 bases separating them. The CDR3 is made up of 15 amino acids. CDR1 and CDR2 from the germline V gene are KGHSH and LQKENI. CDR3: CASRASAVMNTEAFF. The CDR3 nucleotides are TGTGCCAGCCGAGCATCAGCGGTAATGAACACTGAAGCTTTCTTT.

The chain joins TRBV18 to TRBJ2-1; D gene ambiguous. The germline CDR1 and CDR2 sequences are KGHSH and LQKENI. Trimming pared 4 bases from V and 5 bases from J, leaving 6 bases between. This CDR3 region has 12 residues. CDR3 sequence: CASSRGNNEQFF. CDR3 DNA sequence: TGTGCCAGCTCACGAGGAAACAATGAGCAGTTCTTC.

The CDR3 DNA reads TGTGCCAGCAGCTTGGTCACTGGGGGGCAGTACTTC. Its translation: CASSLVTGGQYF. The V and J genes are TRBV5-6 and TRBJ2-7; the D gene could be TRBD1 or TRBD2 (5 bases each). The germline V gene encodes CDR1 SGHDT and CDR2 YYEEEE. The CDR3 runs to 12 residues. V was cut by 0 bases and J by 9 bases, with 10 bases left in between.

This clonotype turned up a few times. This CDR3 reads CASSQNPAGEQFF. The CDR3 DNA reads as TGTGCCAGCAGCCAAAACCCGGCTGGTGAGCAGTTCTTC. The chain carries TRBV11-2 and TRBJ2-1; D unresolved. Between the trimmed V and J ends, which lost 5 bases and 9 bases, there was a span of 14 bases. The CDR3 contains 13 residues. Germline V gene lookup returns CDR1 SGHAT and CDR2 FQNNGV.

In this sample, this clonotype turned up many times. This chain's CDR3 is CASSLNRGENQPQHF. The CDR3 region has the DNA TGTGCCAGCAGCTTAAACAGGGGCGAAAATCAGCCCCAGCATTTT. The chain uses TRBV7-2 and TRBJ1-5; 7 bases match TRBD1. The ends lost 2 bases at V and 4 bases at J; junction bases unmatched: 5. This CDR3 comprises 15 residues. Per the germline V gene, CDR1 is SGHTA and CDR2 is FQGNSA. Full variable domain (outside the CDR3, taken from reference TRBV7-2 and TRBJ1-5): GAGVSQSPSNKVTEKGKDVELRCDPISGHTALYWYRQSLGQGLEFLIYFQGNSAPDKSGLPSDRFSAERTGGSVSTLTIQRTQQEDSAVYLCASSLNRGENQPQHFGDGTRLSIL.

The chain carries TRBV24-1 and TRBJ2-3; D not resolved. Trimming cost V 3 bases and J 6 bases, with 9 bases left between them. The CDR3 length is 13 residues. Germline CDR1 is KGHDR and CDR2 is SFDVKD. As DNA, the CDR3 is TGTGCCACCAGTGATGAAAGGGTTGATACGCAGTATTTT. This codes for CATSDERVDTQYF.

This clonotype has ten or more counts. The chain couples TRBV20-1 to TRBJ2-7; 7 bases match TRBD2. Unmatched junction bases numbered 7, after V lost 2 bases and J lost 6 bases. Germline V lookup: CDR1 DFQATT, CDR2 SNEGSKA (reference sequence). This CDR3 comprises 13 residues. CDR3 DNA sequence: TGCAGTGCTAGATACACCGGGGGGAGCGAGCAGTACTTC. Its translation: CSARYTGGSEQYF.

CDR3 DNA sequence: TGCAGCGTTGTGGCAGGGTTATATGGCTACACCTTC. Protein: CSVVAGLYGYTF. The chain couples TRBV29-1 to TRBJ1-2; D may be TRBD1 (5 bases). This CDR3 is 12 amino acids long. The germline V gene encodes CDR1 SQVTM and CDR2 ANQGSEA. V dropped 4 bases and J dropped 5 bases, with 11 bases sitting between them.

This clonotype was seen at least ten times. The J gene is TRBJ2-2, the V gene TRBV6-4; possibly TRBD2 for D (5 bases). Germline CDR1 is MRHNA and CDR2 is SNTAGT. CDR3 length: 14 amino acids. Trimming stripped 5 bases from V and 4 bases from J, with 11 bases between. The CDR3 spells CASSSGDGTGELFF. CDR3 coding DNA: TGTGCCAGCAGTAGCGGCGACGGCACCGGGGAGCTGTTTTTT.

The chain couples TRBV5-6 to TRBJ1-5; no clear D. CDR1 and CDR2 (germline): SGHDT, YYEEEE. This CDR3 spans 14 amino acids. Trimming shortened V by 3 bases and J by 3 bases, and 10 bases separated the two germline ends. The CDR3 region has the DNA TGTGCCAGCAGCTACCACGGAGACAATCAGCCCCAGCATTTT. Its protein is CASSYHGDNQPQHF.

J is TRBJ2-7 and V is TRBV3-1; D is uncertain. Germline CDR1 reads LGHDT; CDR2 reads YNNKEL (reference sequence). V was pared by 1 base and J by 2 bases, with 6 bases between. The CDR3 covers 13 residues. The CDR3, as DNA: TGTGCCAGCAGCCAAGGCTTACCCTACGAGCAGTACGTC. Its translation: CASSQGLPYEQYV.

V and J are TRBV7-9 and TRBJ2-1; 8 bases are a match to TRBD2. This CDR3 comprises 16 residues. V was pared by 5 bases and J by 6 bases, with 12 bases of the junction left unmatched. The germline gives CDR1 SEHNR, CDR2 FQNEAQ (reference sequence). For the CDR3, the DNA is TGTGCCAGCAGCGCGCGGGGGGCCACCTTGGCCAATGAGCAGTTCTTC. Its translation: CASSARGATLANEQFF.

This chain connects TRBV7-2 to TRBJ1-5; D is unclear. Germline CDR1 is SGHTA and CDR2 is FQGNSA. CDR3 length: 16 residues. Trimming left V 5 bases short and J 4 bases short, with 18 bases between. This chain's CDR3 is CASSPRRVVGNQPQHF. CDR3 sequence (DNA): TGTGCCAGCAGCCCCCGGAGGGTTGTCGGAAATCAGCCCCAGCATTTT.

This rearrangement joins TRBV29-1 to TRBJ2-3; a weak D match, TRBD2 (6 bases). This CDR3 spans 12 amino acids. Germline CDR1 reads SQVTM; CDR2 reads ANQGSEA. The V end lost 4 bases, the J end lost 2 bases, and 7 bases lay between the germline ends. CDR3 in DNA: TGCAGCGTTGGGACTACCACAGATACGCAGTATTTT. This gives the protein CSVGTTTDTQYF.